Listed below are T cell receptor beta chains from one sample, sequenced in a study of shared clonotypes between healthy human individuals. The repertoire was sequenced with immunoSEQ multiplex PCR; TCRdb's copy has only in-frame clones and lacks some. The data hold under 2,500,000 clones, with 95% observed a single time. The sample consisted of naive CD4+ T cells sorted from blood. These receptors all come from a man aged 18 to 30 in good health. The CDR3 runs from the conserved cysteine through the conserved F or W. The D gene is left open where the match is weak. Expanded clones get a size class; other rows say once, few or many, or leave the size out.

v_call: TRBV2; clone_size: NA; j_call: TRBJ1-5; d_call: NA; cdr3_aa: CASVKEIYSNQPQHF; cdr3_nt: TGTGCCAGCGTGAAGGAGATTTATAGCAATCAGCCCCAGCATTTT
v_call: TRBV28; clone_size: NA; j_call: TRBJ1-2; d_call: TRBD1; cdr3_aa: CASSRSGTGIYGYTF; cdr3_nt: TGTGCCAGCAGCAGATCCGGGACAGGGATCTATGGCTACACCTTC
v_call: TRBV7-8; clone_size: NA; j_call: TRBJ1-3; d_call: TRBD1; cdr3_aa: CASSIRRDREGTIYF; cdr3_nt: TGTGCCAGCAGCATCCGCCGGGACAGGGAAGGCACCATATATTTT
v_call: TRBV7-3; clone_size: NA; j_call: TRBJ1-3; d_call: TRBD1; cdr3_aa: CASSQTTGIGNTIYF; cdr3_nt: TGTGCCAGCAGCCAAACGACAGGGATTGGAAACACCATATATTTT
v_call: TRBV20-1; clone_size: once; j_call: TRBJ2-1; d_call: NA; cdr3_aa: CSASSNEQFF; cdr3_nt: TGCAGTGCTAGTTCCAATGAGCAGTTCTTC
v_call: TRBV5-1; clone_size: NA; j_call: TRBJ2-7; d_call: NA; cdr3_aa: CASSSREGTYEQYF; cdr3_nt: TGCGCCAGCAGCTCCCGCGAAGGTACCTACGAGCAGTACTTC
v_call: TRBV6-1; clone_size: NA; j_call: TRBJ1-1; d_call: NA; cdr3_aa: CASNSLLTIGTEAFF; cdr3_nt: TGTGCCAGCAATTCTCTGCTAACTATAGGGACTGAAGCTTTCTTT
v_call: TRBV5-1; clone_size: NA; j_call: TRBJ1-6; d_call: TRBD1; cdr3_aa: CASSLWTGYNSPLHF; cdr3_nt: TGCGCCAGCAGCCTTTGGACAGGGTATAATTCACCCCTCCACTTT
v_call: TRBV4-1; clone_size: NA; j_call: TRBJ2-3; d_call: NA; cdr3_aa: CASSQDWGGTDTQYF; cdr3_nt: TGCGCCAGCAGCCAAGATTGGGGCGGCACAGATACGCAGTATTTT
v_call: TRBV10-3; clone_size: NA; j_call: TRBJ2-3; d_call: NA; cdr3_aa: CAISESSDTQYF; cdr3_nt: TGTGCCATCAGTGAGTCTTCAGATACGCAGTATTTT
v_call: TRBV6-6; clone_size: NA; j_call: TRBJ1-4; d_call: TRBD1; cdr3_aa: CASSYGRTGGFEKLFF; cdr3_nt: TGTGCCAGCAGTTATGGAAGGACAGGGGGCTTTGAAAAACTGTTTTTT
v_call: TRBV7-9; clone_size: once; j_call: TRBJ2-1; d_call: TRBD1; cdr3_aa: CASSSEPGQGVYNEQFF; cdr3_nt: TGTGCCAGCAGCTCCGAACCGGGACAGGGAGTGTACAATGAGCAGTTCTTC
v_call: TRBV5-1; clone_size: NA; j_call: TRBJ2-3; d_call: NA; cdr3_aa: CASSYDDTDTQYF; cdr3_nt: TGCGCCAGCAGTTATGACGACACAGATACGCAGTATTTT
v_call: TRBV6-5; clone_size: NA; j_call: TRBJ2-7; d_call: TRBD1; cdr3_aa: CASSYSGQGAIAEQYF; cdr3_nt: TGTGCCAGCAGTTACTCCGGACAGGGGGCGATTGCCGAGCAGTACTTC
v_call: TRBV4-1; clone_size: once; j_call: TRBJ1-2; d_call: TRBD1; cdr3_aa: CASSQTTGQEIYGYTF; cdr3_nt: TGCGCCAGCAGCCAAACCACCGGACAGGAGATCTATGGCTACACCTTC
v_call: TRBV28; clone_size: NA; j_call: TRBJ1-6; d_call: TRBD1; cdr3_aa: CASRGYRGENSPLHF; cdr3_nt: TGTGCCAGCAGGGGATACAGGGGGGAGAATTCACCCCTCCACTTT
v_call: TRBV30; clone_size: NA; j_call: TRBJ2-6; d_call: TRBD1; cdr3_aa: CAWSRDSSGANVLTF; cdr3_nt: TGTGCCTGGAGCCGGGACAGCTCTGGGGCCAACGTCCTGACTTTC
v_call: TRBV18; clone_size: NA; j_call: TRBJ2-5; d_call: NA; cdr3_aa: CASSPRQIETQYF; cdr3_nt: TGTGCCAGCTCACCCCGACAGATAGAGACCCAGTACTTC
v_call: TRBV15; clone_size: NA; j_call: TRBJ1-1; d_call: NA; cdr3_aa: CATSSEYEAFF; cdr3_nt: TGTGCCACCAGCAGTGAATATGAAGCTTTCTTT
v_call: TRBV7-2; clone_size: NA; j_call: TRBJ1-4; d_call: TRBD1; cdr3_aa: CASSHNRQGATNEKLFF; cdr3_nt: TGTGCCAGCAGCCATAACCGACAGGGGGCAACTAATGAAAAACTGTTTTTT
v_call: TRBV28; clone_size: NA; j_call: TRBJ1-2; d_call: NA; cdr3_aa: CASSLTGYGYTF; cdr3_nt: TGTGCCAGCAGTTTGACAGGCTATGGCTACACCTTC
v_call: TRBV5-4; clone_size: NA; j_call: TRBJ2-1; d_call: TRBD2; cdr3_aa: CASMSGSSYNEQFF; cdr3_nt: TGTGCCAGCATGAGCGGGAGCTCCTACAATGAGCAGTTCTTC
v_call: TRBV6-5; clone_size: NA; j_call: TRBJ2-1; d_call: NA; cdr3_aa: CASRGIGEGGEQFF; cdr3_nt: TGTGCCAGCAGGGGTATAGGGGAGGGGGGTGAGCAGTTCTTC
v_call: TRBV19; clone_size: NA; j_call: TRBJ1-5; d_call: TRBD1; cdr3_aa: CASSPGDRGGQPQHF; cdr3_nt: TGTGCCAGTAGTCCGGGGGACAGGGGAGGTCAGCCCCAGCATTTT
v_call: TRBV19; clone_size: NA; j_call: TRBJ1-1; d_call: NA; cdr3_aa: CASSIAENTEAFF; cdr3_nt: TGTGCCAGTAGTATAGCGGAGAACACTGAAGCTTTCTTT
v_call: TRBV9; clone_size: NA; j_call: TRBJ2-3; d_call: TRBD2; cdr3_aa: CASSSSGYPPDTQYF; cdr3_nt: TGTGCCAGCAGCTCTAGCGGGTACCCACCCGATACGCAGTATTTT
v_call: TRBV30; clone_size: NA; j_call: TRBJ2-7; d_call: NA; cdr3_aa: CAWMPTVSYEQYF; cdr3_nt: TGTGCCTGGATGCCGACGGTTTCCTACGAGCAGTACTTC
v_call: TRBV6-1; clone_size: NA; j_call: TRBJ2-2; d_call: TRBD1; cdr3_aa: CASRQGTGNTGELFF; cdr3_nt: TGTGCCAGCAGGCAGGGGACAGGGAACACCGGGGAGCTGTTTTTT
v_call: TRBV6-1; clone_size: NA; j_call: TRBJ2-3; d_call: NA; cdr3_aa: CASSGQGTDTQYF; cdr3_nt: TGTGCCAGCAGTGGGCAGGGGACAGATACGCAGTATTTT
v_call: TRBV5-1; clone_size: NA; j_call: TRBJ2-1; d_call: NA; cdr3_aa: CASSSTRTEKYNEQFF; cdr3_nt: TGCGCCAGCAGCTCCACCCGGACAGAAAAATACAATGAGCAGTTCTTC
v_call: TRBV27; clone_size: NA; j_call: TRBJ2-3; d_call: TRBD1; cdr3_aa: CASSRTGGKADTQYF; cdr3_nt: TGTGCCAGCAGCCGGACAGGGGGCAAGGCAGATACGCAGTATTTT
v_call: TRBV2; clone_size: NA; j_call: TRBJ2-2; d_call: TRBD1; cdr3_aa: CASHTGVTGELFF; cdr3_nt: TGTGCCAGTCACACAGGGGTCACCGGGGAGCTGTTTTTT
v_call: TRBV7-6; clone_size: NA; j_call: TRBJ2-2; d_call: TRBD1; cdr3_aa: CASSSTGLNTGELFF; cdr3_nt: TGTGCCAGCAGCTCGACAGGGCTGAACACCGGGGAGCTGTTTTTT
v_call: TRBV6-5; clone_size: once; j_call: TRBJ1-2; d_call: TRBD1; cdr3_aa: CASSSPGTDYTF; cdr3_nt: TGTGCCAGCAGTTCTCCTGGGACAGACTACACCTTC
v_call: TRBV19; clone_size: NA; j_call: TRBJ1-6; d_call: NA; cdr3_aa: CASSTAVAGRSPLHF; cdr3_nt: TGTGCCAGTAGTACGGCCGTGGCAGGGAGGTCACCCCTCCACTTT
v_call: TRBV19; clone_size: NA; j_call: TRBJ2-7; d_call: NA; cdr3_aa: CASNGASSYEQYF; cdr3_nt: TGTGCCAGTAATGGGGCCAGCTCCTACGAGCAGTACTTC
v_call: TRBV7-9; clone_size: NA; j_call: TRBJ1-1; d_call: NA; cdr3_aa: CASSIGQTMNTEAFF; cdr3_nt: TGTGCCAGCAGCATAGGACAGACCATGAACACTGAAGCTTTCTTT
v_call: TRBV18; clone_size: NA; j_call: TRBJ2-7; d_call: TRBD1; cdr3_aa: CASSPPGQGLTYEQYF; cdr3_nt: TGTGCCAGCTCACCACCCGGACAGGGCCTAACCTACGAGCAGTACTTC
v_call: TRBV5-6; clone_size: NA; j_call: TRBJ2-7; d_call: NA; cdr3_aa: CASSLVIRRFDEQYF; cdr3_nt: TGTGCCAGCAGCTTGGTCATTAGGCGGTTCGACGAGCAGTACTTC
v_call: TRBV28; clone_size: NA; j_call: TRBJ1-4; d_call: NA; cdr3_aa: CASSLSGPGEKLFF; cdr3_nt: TGTGCCAGCAGTTTATCAGGGCCGGGTGAAAAACTGTTTTTT
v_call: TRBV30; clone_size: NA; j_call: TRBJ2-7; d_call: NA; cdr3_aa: CAWSVRSGIGNEQYF; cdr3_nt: TGTGCCTGGAGTGTACGTTCCGGGATCGGCAACGAGCAGTACTTC
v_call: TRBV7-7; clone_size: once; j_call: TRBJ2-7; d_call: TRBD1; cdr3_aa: CASSLAQGAGEQYF; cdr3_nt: TGTGCTAGCAGCTTAGCACAGGGGGCCGGCGAGCAGTACTTC
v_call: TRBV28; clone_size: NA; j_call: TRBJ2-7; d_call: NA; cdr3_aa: CAGSLNRGGKDEQYF; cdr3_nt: TGTGCCGGCAGTTTAAACAGGGGGGGCAAGGACGAGCAGTACTTC